This T cell receptor (beta chain) comes out of a study of shared clonotypes between healthy human individuals. Whole-study findings and limits: Roughly 4.6% of naive CD4 clonotypes were common to a few donors.

Data came from immunoSEQ multiplex PCR; TCRdb stores just in-frame clones and leaves some out. There are over 2 million clones in the sample; roughly 90% occur only once, and approximately 0.41% lies in the top ten. The sample holds one count of this clone. Its antigen is currently unknown. The germline V and J ends were trimmed by 1 base and 7 bases, with 14 bases remaining between them. CDR1 and CDR2 from the germline V gene are SGHTA and FQGNSA. This CDR3 is built from 14 residues. The material sequenced was naive CD4+ T cells from PBMCs. The subset: CD45RA+ positively selected. This receptor was taken from a man younger than 30 in good health. Some clones in this sample may be carry-over from other donors' samples. V gene TRBV7-2 combines with J gene TRBJ2-7; perhaps TRBD2 as D (6 bases). This CDR3 is CASSLDWGDREQYF. DNA of the CDR3: TGTGCCAGCAGCTTAGATTGGGGGGATCGGGAGCAGTACTTC.